The clone carrying this TCR beta chain was recorded a few times. These data come from a study of shared clonotypes between healthy human individuals. Using immunoSEQ multiplex PCR, the repertoire was profiled, and TCRdb retains in-frame clones only, with some absent. The table includes 2.3 million or so clones, more than 85% detected once. The CDR3 consists of 13 residues. CDR1 LNHDA and CDR2 SQIVND come from the germline V gene (reference sequence). V lost 5 bases and J lost 0, with 7 bases in between. The TCR was taken from a man aged 18 to 30 in good health. Some clones in this sample may be carry-over from other donors' samples. This chain connects TRBV19 to TRBJ1-1, with unresolved D. The sample was naive CD4+ T cells from PBMCs. Described subset: CD45RA+ positively selected. In nucleotides, the CDR3 is TGTGCCAGTAGTTTCAACATGAACACTGAAGCTTTCTTT. Translating gives CASSFNMNTEAFF.